The 27 T cell receptor beta chains reported below all come from one sample, sequenced in a study of CD8 T cells in ankylosing spondylitis. From the 5' RACE reads, TCRdb called clonotypes with MiXCR, one entry per CDR3 protein. There are some 180,000 distinct CDR3 sequences in the sample; 18% occur only once, and around 4.7% lies in the top ten. The sample comprised blood, either unsorted or a sorted T cell fraction (not recorded which). The receptors shown here come from a male donor under 30 with ankylosing spondylitis or in good health (not recorded which).

This clonotype has ten or more counts. The chain is built from TRBV12-3 or TRBV12-4 and TRBJ2-5, with TRBD2 as a possible D gene (5 bases). This CDR3 has 12 amino acids. V lost 8 bases, J lost 3 bases, and 10 bases lay in between. The CDR3 loop is CASEGSEETQYF. The CDR3 DNA sequence: TGTGCCAGCGAGGGTTCCGAAGAGACCCAGTACTTC.

This clonotype was recorded many times. This chain connects TRBV6-2 or TRBV6-3 to TRBJ1-5; D uncertain. Germline V lookup: CDR1 MNHEY, CDR2 SVGEGT. The V and J ends lost 7 bases and 4 bases respectively, with 14 bases between them. This CDR3 is 14 amino acids long. Here the CDR3 DNA reads TGTGCCAGCACTCACCGCTGGGGTAATCAGCCCCAGCATTTT. Translated: CASTHRWGNQPQHF.

This clonotype was recorded many times. The gene calls are TRBV3-1 and TRBJ2-5, with 9 bases lining up with TRBD2. The J segment lost 2 bases and the V segment lost 4 bases, leaving 11 bases of the junction unmatched. The CDR3 extends over 17 amino acids. Germline assignment: CDR1 LGHDT and CDR2 YNNKEL (reference sequence). CDR3 nucleotide sequence: TGTGCCAGCAGCCTTAAGAGGGCTAGCGGGATTCAAGAGACCCAGTACTTC. Its protein is CASSLKRASGIQETQYF.

This rearrangement joins TRBV29-1 to TRBJ2-2; maybe TRBD2 (6 bases). CDR3 length: 13 amino acids. The V gene lost 7 bases and the J gene lost 1 base, with 10 bases spanning the gap. CDR1 and CDR2 (germline): SQVTM, ANQGSEA. The CDR3 bases are TGCAGCGACTCGACTAGGAACACCGGGGAGCTGTTTTTT. It encodes CSDSTRNTGELFF.

This clonotype was seen just once. This chain joins TRBV20-1 and TRBJ1-1; D unresolved. Germline CDR1 is DFQATT and CDR2 is SNEGSKA (reference sequence). The ends were cut back, 7 bases at V and 0 bases at J, with 12 bases in the middle. This CDR3 has 13 residues. The CDR3 coding sequence is TGCAGTGGGAGGACGCAAATGAACACTGAAGCTTTCTTT. It encodes CSGRTQMNTEAFF.

This clonotype was seen many times. The chain couples TRBV20-1 to TRBJ2-1; 7 bases are shared with TRBD2. The CDR3 has 13 amino acids. The J segment lost 4 bases and the V segment lost 3 bases, leaving 3 bases of the junction unmatched. CDR1 and CDR2 from the germline V gene are DFQATT and SNEGSKA (reference sequence). The CDR3 region has the DNA TGCAGTGCTAGTCAGGGACTATACAATGAGCAGTTCTTC. Encoded protein: CSASQGLYNEQFF.

This clonotype was observed many times. This sequence joins TRBV29-1 and TRBJ1-4, with TRBD1 identical over 7 bases. The CDR3 sequence is 13 residues long. Germline values: CDR1 SQVTM, CDR2 ANQGSEA. The V and J ends lost 6 bases and 3 bases, in that order; junction bases with no gene match: 4. Written as DNA, the CDR3 is TGCAGCGTAGCCGGGACAGCTAATGAAAAACTGTTTTTT. Its translation: CSVAGTANEKLFF.

This clonotype was observed many times. The gene calls are TRBV7-2 and TRBJ2-1; weak D call: TRBD2 (6 bases). The ends were cut back, 3 bases at V and 0 bases at J, with 6 bases in the middle. The CDR3 contains 14 residues. CDR1 SGHTA and CDR2 FQGNSA come from the germline V gene. This CDR3 is CASSLTSSYNEQFF. The CDR3 DNA sequence: TGTGCCAGCAGCTTGACTAGCTCCTACAATGAGCAGTTCTTC.

This clonotype has at least ten counts. V gene TRBV20-1 combines with J gene TRBJ2-3; 7 bases are shared with TRBD2. The CDR3 loop spans 13 amino acids. V lost 5 bases, J lost 1 base, and 3 bases stayed unmatched. CDR1 and CDR2 from the germline V gene are DFQATT and SNEGSKA (reference sequence). The CDR3 region has the DNA TGCAGTGCTTATCTAGCGGGCACAGATACGCAGTATTTT. Protein: CSAYLAGTDTQYF.

This clonotype was detected only a few times. This chain links TRBV2 with TRBJ2-7, with D perhaps matching TRBD2 (6 bases). Trimming stripped 11 bases from V and 4 bases from J, with 15 bases between. This CDR3 contains 12 residues. The germline V gene encodes CDR1 SNHLY and CDR2 FYNNEI. The CDR3 region is CAGGVGRYEQYV. In DNA form, the CDR3 reads TGTGCCGGAGGTGTGGGGAGGTACGAGCAGTACGTC.

This clonotype came up many times. The rearrangement joins TRBV25-1 to TRBJ1-2; no firm D call. The CDR3 length is 19 residues. In germline, CDR1 is MGHDK, CDR2 SYGVNS. V dropped 1 base and J dropped 1 base, with 22 bases sitting between them. This CDR3 reads CASSESIGRRSGINYGYTF. The DNA of the CDR3 is TGTGCCAGCAGTGAATCGATCGGACGGCGATCGGGTATTAACTATGGCTACACCTTC.

The sample holds many counts of this clonotype. The chain couples TRBV7-9 to TRBJ2-1; D remains ambiguous. Germline assignment: CDR1 SEHNR and CDR2 FQNEAQ (reference sequence). CDR3 length: 14 residues. Trimming removed 4 bases from V and 10 bases from J, with 17 bases in between. The CDR3 coding sequence is TGTGCCAGCAGCTCCCCGGCCGGATTTAACGAGCAGTTCTTC. Translation gives CASSSPAGFNEQFF. Looking up the rest from reference TRBV7-9 and TRBJ2-1 gives the full variable domain: DTGVSQNPRHKITKRGQNVTFRCDPISEHNRLYWYRQTLGQGPEFLTYFQNEAQLEKSRLLSDRFSAERPKGSFSTLEIQRTEQGDSAMYLCASSSPAGFNEQFFGPGTRLTVL.

This clonotype was detected ten times or more. The CDR3 DNA reads as TGCAGCGTTGAAGGGAGACAGACCACTGAAGCTTTCTTT. This translates into CSVEGRQTTEAFF. This chain connects TRBV29-1 to TRBJ1-1, with D possibly TRBD1 on 5 matching bases. CDR1 is SQVTM and CDR2 is ANQGSEA in the germline V gene. The CDR3 length is 13 residues. V lost 1 base and J 4 bases, leaving 10 bases between the germline ends.

This clonotype was picked up a small number of times. The chain employs TRBV20-1 and TRBJ1-1; no clear D. CDR1 and CDR2 (germline): DFQATT, SNEGSKA (reference sequence). This CDR3 region has 12 residues. V was trimmed by 5 bases and J by 6 bases, leaving 13 bases between them. CDR3 bases: TGCAGTGCTGACGGTCAAGGCCCTGAAGCTTTCTTT. The encoded protein is CSADGQGPEAFF.

At least ten counts were recorded for this clonotype. This chain joins TRBV12-3 or TRBV12-4 and TRBJ2-1; 10 bases match TRBD2. Trimming removed 2 bases from V and 10 bases from J; junction bases left unmatched: 5. This CDR3 contains 14 residues. This chain's CDR3 is CASSLTSGAGEQFF. Written as DNA, the CDR3 is TGTGCCAGCAGTTTAACTAGCGGGGCAGGGGAGCAGTTCTTC.

This clonotype has a count of ten or more. This chain uses TRBV7-2 with TRBJ2-4, with 10 bases aligning to TRBD2. Germline CDR1 and CDR2: SGHTA and FQGNSA. This CDR3 contains 17 residues. With V trimmed by 3 bases and J by 2 bases, 7 bases remained unmatched. The DNA for the CDR3 is TGTGCCAGCAGCTTTATTCTAGCGGGAGAGACCAAAAACATTCAGTACTTC. It translates to CASSFILAGETKNIQYF.

This clonotype was counted ten times or more. The chain joins TRBV7-6 to TRBJ2-1; 7 positions match TRBD2. The CDR3 has 14 amino acids. Germline V lookup: CDR1 SGHVS, CDR2 FNYEAQ. The ends lost 2 bases at V and 10 bases at J; junction bases unmatched: 8. CDR3 DNA: TGTGCCAGCAGCTTAACCGGGACTATTCAGGAGCAGTTCTTC. This sequence encodes CASSLTGTIQEQFF.

This clonotype was seen a handful of times. The chain has TRBV11-2 and TRBJ2-1; no definite D call. This CDR3 spans 17 amino acids. The V gene's germline CDR1 is SGHAT and CDR2 FQNNGV. Trimming took 6 bases from V and 0 from J, leaving 18 bases between them. CDR3 residues: CASRPRSSRNSYNEQFF. CDR3 bases: TGTGCCAGCAGACCAAGGTCATCCCGGAACTCCTACAATGAGCAGTTCTTC.

This clonotype occurred many times. This rearrangement joins TRBV24-1 to TRBJ1-1; maybe TRBD1 (6 bases). Germline CDR1 KGHDR, CDR2 SFDVKD. There are 15 residues in the CDR3. Deletions cut 7 bases from V and 0 bases from J, with 14 bases between. The CDR3 sequence: CATRRGSGMNTEAFF. The DNA for the CDR3 is TGTGCCACCAGAAGGGGGTCAGGGATGAACACTGAAGCTTTCTTT.

This clonotype was recorded at least ten times. V is TRBV20-1 and J is TRBJ2-1; 9 positions agree with TRBD1. The trim removed 1 base at V and 6 bases at J, leaving 4 bases unmatched. CDR1 and CDR2 from the germline V gene are DFQATT and SNEGSKA (reference sequence). The CDR3 totals 14 residues. This CDR3 reads CSARGGDRVNEQFF. DNA for the CDR3: TGCAGTGCTAGAGGAGGGGACAGGGTCAATGAGCAGTTCTTC.

This clonotype was detected ten times or more. This sequence joins TRBV7-2 and TRBJ2-7; the D is unclear. CDR3 size: 16 residues. Trimming removed 2 bases at V and 2 bases at J, with 16 bases between. The germline gives CDR1 SGHTA, CDR2 FQGNSA. CDR3 nucleotides: TGTGCCAGCAGCTTACGTCGGCTATCCTCAACCTACGAGCAGTACTTC. It is translated as CASSLRRLSSTYEQYF.

This clonotype was observed a handful of times. The CDR3 region has the DNA TGTGCCAGCAGCCTTATATACCCTGAAGCTTTCTTT. It translates to CASSLIYPEAFF. The rearrangement uses TRBV12-3 or TRBV12-4 and TRBJ1-1; D is unclear. V lost 6 bases, J lost 6 bases, and 11 bases lay in between. This CDR3 comprises 12 residues.

In the case of this clonotype: A read error is possible here, since a much larger clone lies one base away. V usage is TRBV5-1 and J usage is TRBJ2-6; 7 nucleotides line up with TRBD1. This CDR3 has 16 amino acids. The V gene's germline CDR1 is SGHRS and CDR2 YFSETQ. CDR3 DNA sequence: TGCGCCGGCAGCCCGGGACAGCCCTCTGGGGCCAACGTCCTGACTTTC. Translation: CAGSPGQPSGANVLTF.

In regard to this clonotype: At one boundary the junction diverges from the germline segment, which might be a read error. The J gene is TRBJ2-1, the V gene TRBV11-3, with TRBD2 as a possible D gene (6 bases). Germline V gene sequence: CDR1 SGHNT, CDR2 YENEEA. This CDR3 has 15 amino acids. CDR3 amino acids: CASRGAGPDVDEKFF. CDR3 in DNA: TGTGCCAGCAGGGGAGCGGGCCCCGATGTCGATGAGAAGTTCTTC.

In its sample, this clonotype was seen a few times. The chain joins TRBV10-3 to TRBJ1-4; D is ambiguous. Germline V gene sequence: CDR1 ENHRY, CDR2 SYGVKD. The CDR3 has 15 residues. Trimming stripped 0 bases from V and 6 bases from J, with 11 bases between. The CDR3 DNA is TGTGCCATCAGTGAGTCGGGAAGCCGAGATGAAAAACTGTTTTTT. Protein sequence: CAISESGSRDEKLFF.

The table lists this clonotype with many counts. The rearrangement uses TRBV6-1 and TRBJ1-1; the D is unclear. Trimming left V 4 bases short and J 7 bases short, with 10 bases between. Per germline, CDR1 MNHNS and CDR2 SASEGT. The CDR3 runs to 12 residues. The DNA of the CDR3 is TGTGCCAGCAGTGTCTCTCGGGGTGAAGCTTTCTTT. Translation gives CASSVSRGEAFF.

At least ten counts were recorded for this clonotype. This chain links TRBV7-2 with TRBJ1-5, with 9 bases aligning to TRBD1. CDR3 size: 17 residues. Germline trimming cut 4 bases from V and 0 bases from J; bases unmatched to any gene: 7. Germline assignment: CDR1 SGHTA and CDR2 FQGNSA. The CDR3: CASSWTGTGYSNQPQHF. The CDR3 DNA follows: TGTGCCAGCAGCTGGACCGGGACAGGGTATAGCAATCAGCCCCAGCATTTT.